This TCR beta chain was sequenced in a study of human T cells and chemical hapten exposure. Study at large: 2% DPC applied to an approximately 2 cm by approximately 2 cm arm area sensitized donors. The scalp of each patient received a weekly diphenylcyclopropenone dose for the full roughly 23-week study.

Study-wide results and limits: Correlating positively with patch test score were the PT1 expanded TCR counts.

This clonotype was observed many times. Its target is unknown. TCRdb called the RACE reads again in MiXCR, with one record for every CDR3 protein. This sample has about 51,000 distinct CDR3 sequences, with roughly a tenth found just once. Trimming cost V 6 bases and J 3 bases; bases outside gene matches: 5. In germline, CDR1 is MDHEN, CDR2 SYDVKM. This CDR3 spans 14 amino acids. Time point noted: pre-sensitization, week 0. Treatment in this sample: therapeutic diphenylcyclopropenone sensitization with weekly scalp DPC. Someone pulled total RNA out of unfractionated whole blood. This material consisted of whole blood, taken in connection with sensitization to the hapten diphenylcyclopropenone (DPC). The origin of this receptor is a woman in her thirties or forties with alopecia areata. Some clones in this sample may be carry-over from other donors' samples. This chain connects TRBV28 to TRBJ1-1; 9 bases line up with TRBD1. CDR3 residues: CASRQTGGYTEAFF. CDR3 nucleotides: TGTGCCAGCAGACAAACAGGGGGCTACACTGAAGCTTTCTTT.